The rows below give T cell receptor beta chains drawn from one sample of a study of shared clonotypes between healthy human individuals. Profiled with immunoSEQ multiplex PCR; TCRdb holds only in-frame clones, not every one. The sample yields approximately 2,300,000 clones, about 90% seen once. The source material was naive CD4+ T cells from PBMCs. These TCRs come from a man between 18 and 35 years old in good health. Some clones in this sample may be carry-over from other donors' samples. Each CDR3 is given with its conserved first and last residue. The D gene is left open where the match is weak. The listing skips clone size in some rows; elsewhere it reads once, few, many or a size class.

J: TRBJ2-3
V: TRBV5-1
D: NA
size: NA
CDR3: CASSLYVLGTDTQYF
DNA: TGCGCCAGCAGCTTGTATGTCTTAGGGACAGATACGCAGTATTTT

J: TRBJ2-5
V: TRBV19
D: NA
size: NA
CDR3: CASSKRKETQYF
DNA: TGTGCCAGTAGTAAACGGAAAGAGACCCAGTACTTC

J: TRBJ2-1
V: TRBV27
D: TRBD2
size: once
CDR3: CASSSLAGGSYNEQFF
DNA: TGTGCCAGCAGTTCCCTAGCGGGAGGTTCCTACAATGAGCAGTTCTTC

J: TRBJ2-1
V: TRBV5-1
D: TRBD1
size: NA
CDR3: CASSQGGGQGSNEQFF
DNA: TGCGCCAGCAGTCAAGGTGGGGGACAGGGGTCCAATGAGCAGTTCTTC

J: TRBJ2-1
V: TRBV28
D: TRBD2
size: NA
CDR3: CASTTNTGLAGAEQFF
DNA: TGTGCCAGCACAACCAACACGGGACTAGCGGGAGCTGAGCAGTTCTTC

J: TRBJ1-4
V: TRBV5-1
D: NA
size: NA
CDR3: CASSLEGVDEKLFF
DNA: TGCGCCAGCAGCTTGGAGGGTGTTGACGAAAAACTGTTTTTT

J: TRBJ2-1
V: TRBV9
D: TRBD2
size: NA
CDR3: CASSVASGLWDEQFF
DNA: TGTGCCAGCAGCGTTGCTAGCGGGTTGTGGGATGAGCAGTTCTTC

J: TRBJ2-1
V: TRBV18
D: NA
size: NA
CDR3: CASSPFQRSSYNEQFF
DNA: TGTGCCAGCTCACCATTCCAAAGGAGCTCCTACAATGAGCAGTTCTTC

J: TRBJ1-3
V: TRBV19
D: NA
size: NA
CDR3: CASRGGRDTIYF
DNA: TGTGCCAGTAGGGGGGGAAGAGACACCATATATTTT

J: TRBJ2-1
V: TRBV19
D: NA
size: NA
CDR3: CASSARLGPYNEQFF
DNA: TGTGCCAGTAGTGCGCGACTAGGGCCCTACAATGAGCAGTTCTTC

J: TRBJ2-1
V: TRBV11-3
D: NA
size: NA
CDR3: CASSSNRDSTYNEQFF
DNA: TGTGCCAGCAGCTCCAACCGGGACTCCACCTACAATGAGCAGTTCTTC

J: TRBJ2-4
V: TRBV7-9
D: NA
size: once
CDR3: CASSLAQNIQYF
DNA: TGTGCCAGCAGCTTAGCCCAAAACATTCAGTACTTC

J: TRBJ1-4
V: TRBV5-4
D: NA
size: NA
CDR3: CASSWGGVTNEKLFF
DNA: TGTGCCAGCAGCTGGGGGGGAGTAACTAATGAAAAACTGTTTTTT

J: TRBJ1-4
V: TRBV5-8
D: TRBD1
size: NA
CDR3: CASSRQGRGGEKLFF
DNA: TGTGCCAGCAGCCGACAGGGACGTGGTGGGGAAAAACTGTTTTTT

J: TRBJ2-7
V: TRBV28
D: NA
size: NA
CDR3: CASSEGRNYEQYF
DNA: TGTGCCAGCAGCGAGGGACGGAACTACGAGCAGTACTTC

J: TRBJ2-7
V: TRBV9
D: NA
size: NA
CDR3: CASSSTGQSEQYF
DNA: TGTGCCAGCAGCTCCACTGGACAGTCGGAGCAGTACTTC

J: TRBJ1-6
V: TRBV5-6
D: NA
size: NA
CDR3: CASSLSYRYNSPLHF
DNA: TGTGCCAGCAGCTTGTCTTACAGATATAATTCACCCCTCCACTTT

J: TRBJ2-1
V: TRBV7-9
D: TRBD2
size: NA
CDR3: CASSPRLLMGGSDHNEQFF
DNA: TGTGCCAGCAGCCCGCGGCTCCTGATGGGCGGGAGCGACCACAATGAGCAGTTCTTC

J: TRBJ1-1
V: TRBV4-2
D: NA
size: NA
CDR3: CASSQVWSPIVGGNTEAFF
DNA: TGTGCCAGCAGCCAAGTGTGGTCTCCCATAGTGGGAGGTAACACTGAAGCTTTCTTT

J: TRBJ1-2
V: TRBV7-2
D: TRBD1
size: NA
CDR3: CASSLVWTGYGYTF
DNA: TGTGCCAGCAGCTTAGTATGGACAGGGTATGGCTACACCTTC

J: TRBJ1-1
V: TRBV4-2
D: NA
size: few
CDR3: CASSQGGAGTEAFF
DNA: TGTGCCAGCAGCCAAGGAGGGGCGGGGACTGAAGCTTTCTTT

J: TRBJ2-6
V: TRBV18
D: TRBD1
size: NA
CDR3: CASTRQGGFSGANVLTF
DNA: TGTGCCAGCACAAGACAGGGGGGTTTCTCTGGGGCCAACGTCCTGACTTTC

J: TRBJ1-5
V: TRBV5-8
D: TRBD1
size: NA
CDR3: CASSLEGSRGAQHF
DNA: TGTGCCAGCAGCTTGGAAGGGTCCAGGGGGGCCCAGCATTTT

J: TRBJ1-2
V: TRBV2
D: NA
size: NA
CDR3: CASSEVPSGLPYGYTF
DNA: TGTGCCAGCAGTGAAGTACCCTCGGGGTTGCCCTATGGCTACACCTTC

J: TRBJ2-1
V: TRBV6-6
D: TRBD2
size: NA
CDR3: CASTPPQAGGPNEQFF
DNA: TGTGCCAGCACCCCGCCCCAAGCGGGAGGGCCCAATGAGCAGTTCTTC

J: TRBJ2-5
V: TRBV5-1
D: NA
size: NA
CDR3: CASSLGRGTETQYF
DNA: TGCGCCAGCAGCTTGGGTCGGGGAACCGAGACCCAGTACTTC

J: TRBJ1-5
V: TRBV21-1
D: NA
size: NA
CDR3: CASSAPGGQFGYSNQPQHF
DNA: TGTGCCAGCAGCGCTCCCGGGGGACAATTTGGCTATAGCAATCAGCCCCAGCATTTT

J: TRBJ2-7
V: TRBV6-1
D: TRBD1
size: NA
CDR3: CASSDRDRGPYEQYF
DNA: TGTGCCAGCAGTGACCGGGACAGGGGTCCCTACGAGCAGTACTTC

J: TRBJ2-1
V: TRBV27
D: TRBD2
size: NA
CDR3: CASSLSGRANEQFF
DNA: TGTGCCAGCAGTTTAAGCGGGAGGGCTAATGAGCAGTTCTTC

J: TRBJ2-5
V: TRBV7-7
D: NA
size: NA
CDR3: CASSLVLQGETQYF
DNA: TGTGCCAGCAGCTTAGTATTACAGGGAGAGACCCAGTACTTC

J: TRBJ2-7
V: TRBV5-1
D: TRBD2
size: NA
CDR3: CASSGGEASGTLKQYF
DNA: TGCGCCAGCAGCGGCGGGGAGGCTAGCGGGACTCTTAAGCAGTACTTC

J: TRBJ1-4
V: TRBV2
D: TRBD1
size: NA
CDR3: CASSERRGGRSAPHF
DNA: TGTGCCAGCAGTGAACGGAGAGGGGGCCGGTCCGCGCCGCATTTT